This entry lists 7 T cell receptor beta chains sequenced from one sample in a study of naive and memory T cell subsets. For blood and skin samples, reverse transcription used TCR alpha and beta constant primers. Via MiXCR, TCRdb re-called the 5' RACE reads, giving one row per CDR3 protein. The data hold roughly 26,000 distinct CDR3 sequences, with under 30% observed a single time. RNA was extracted from under 3 ml of whole blood of healthy adults. Receptors were obtained from a female donor in good health.

This sequence joins TRBV20-1 and TRBJ2-3, with a possible D match to TRBD2 (6 bases). The CDR3 is 13 residues long. The germline CDR1 and CDR2 sequences are DFQATT and SNEGSKA (reference sequence). Trimming cost V 1 base and J 3 bases, with 8 bases left between them. CDR3 region: CSARGLETDTQYF. The CDR3 nucleotides read TGCAGTGCTAGAGGACTAGAAACAGATACGCAGTATTTT.

The chain joins TRBV20-1 to TRBJ2-3, with 11 bases that match TRBD2. With 6 bases clipped from V and 3 bases from J, the junction kept 8 bases outside the gene matches. In germline, CDR1 is DFQATT, CDR2 SNEGSKA (reference sequence). The CDR3 extends over 15 amino acids. CDR3 DNA: TGCAGTGCACATCTAGGGACTAGCGGAACAGATACGCAGTATTTT. Its protein product is CSAHLGTSGTDTQYF.

The chain carries TRBV20-1 and TRBJ1-1, with TRBD1 identical over 10 bases. Trimming at V came to 3 bases and at J to 6 bases, leaving 7 bases not matched to a gene. Germline CDR1 is DFQATT and CDR2 is SNEGSKA (reference sequence). The CDR3 length is 14 residues. The CDR3 spells CSARIPGTGAEAFF. The CDR3 DNA reads as TGCAGTGCTAGGATACCCGGGACAGGGGCTGAAGCTTTCTTT.

This clonotype was seen repeatedly, ten times or more. The genes are TRBV20-1 and TRBJ2-3; 8 nucleotides agree with TRBD2. CDR1 is DFQATT, CDR2 SNEGSKA, per germline (reference sequence). The junction had 0 bases not matched to a gene; V was cut back by 0 bases and J by 1 base. This CDR3 has 14 residues. The CDR3 bases are TGCAGTGCTAGAGATAGCGGGGGCACAGATACGCAGTATTTT. The encoded protein is CSARDSGGTDTQYF.

The rearrangement uses TRBV7-8 and TRBJ1-5, with TRBD1 as a possible D gene (6 bases). V was trimmed by 4 bases and J by 2 bases, leaving 15 bases between them. CDR1 and CDR2 (germline): SGHVS, FQNEAQ. This CDR3 has 16 amino acids. The CDR3 protein is CASSSYRVAGNQPQHF. The CDR3 DNA reads as TGTGCCAGCAGCTCATACAGGGTTGCCGGCAATCAGCCCCAGCATTTT.

This clonotype was detected ten times or more. J is TRBJ1-5 and V is TRBV18, with D hard to call. Trimming took off 1 base at V and 2 bases at J, with 6 bases between the two ends. Looked up from germline, CDR1 is KGHSH and CDR2 is LQKENI. The CDR3 extends over 14 amino acids. The CDR3 spells CASSPQGGNQPQHF. Here the CDR3 DNA reads TGTGCCAGCTCACCACAGGGAGGCAATCAGCCCCAGCATTTT.

The V gene is TRBV29-1, the J gene TRBJ1-3; D may be TRBD1 (5 bases). CDR3 length: 14 amino acids. V was pared by 5 bases and J by 0 bases, with 11 bases between. Germline CDR1 and CDR2: SQVTM and ANQGSEA. CDR3 loop: CSVTGGDSGNTIYF. The CDR3, as DNA: TGCAGCGTTACCGGGGGGGACTCTGGAAACACCATATATTTT.